Below, 9 T cell receptor beta chains from the same sample are listed, as sequenced in a study of sequential checkpoint blockade in melanoma. Profiling relied on immunoSEQ multiplex PCR, and the TCRdb table lists in-frame clones only, not all of them. Here the sample spans about 18,000 clones, 26% being singletons. The treatment here: randomized to nivolumab then ipilimumab (arm A) or the reverse (arm B). Sequenced here: tumor tissue (inferred from file names), sampled from a patient given nivolumab and ipilimumab in sequence. All receptors derive from a human donor with melanoma.

The chain joins TRBV5-1 to TRBJ2-4; D is perhaps TRBD2 (5 bases). The length of the CDR3 is 14 residues. Germline assignment: CDR1 SGHRS and CDR2 YFSETQ. V lost 3 bases and J lost 3, with 10 bases in between. The CDR3 coding sequence is TGCGCCAGCAGCTATGAGGGAAGCAAAAACATTCAGTACTTC. It encodes CASSYEGSKNIQYF.

This rearrangement joins TRBV18 to TRBJ2-1; D may correspond to TRBD1 or TRBD2 (7 bases each). The CDR3 is 16 residues long. Germline V gives CDR1 KGHSH, CDR2 LQKENI. Trimming took 10 bases from V and 9 from J, leaving 28 bases between them. The CDR3 spells CATTGNNRGSGGEQFF. The CDR3 DNA follows: TGTGCCACCACCGGGAACAACAGGGGATCGGGAGGTGAGCAGTTCTTC.

This rearrangement joins TRBV18 to TRBJ1-2; D is uncertain. The CDR3 is 15 amino acids. The germline CDR1 and CDR2 sequences are KGHSH and LQKENI. V shed 5 bases and J shed 2 bases, with 15 bases lying between them. CDR3 in DNA: TGTGCCAGCTCAACCAGGATAGAGACCAACTATGGCTACACCTTC. Translated, it gives CASSTRIETNYGYTF.

In its sample, this clone was seen a few times. The V call is TRBV6-8, the J call TRBJ1-1, with 9 positions matching TRBD1. J lost 1 base, V lost 7 bases, and 7 bases had no gene match. Germline CDR1 reads MNHGY; CDR2 reads SAAAGT. The CDR3 covers 15 residues. CDR3 loop: CASNHPGQGNTEAFF. The CDR3 coding sequence is TGTGCCAGCAACCATCCGGGACAGGGGAACACTGAAGCTTTCTTT.

This chain connects TRBV28 to TRBJ1-5; 9 bases are a match to TRBD1. V lost 5 bases to trimming and J lost 6 bases; unmatched junction nucleotides: 8. The CDR3 is made up of 15 amino acids. Germline loops: CDR1 MDHEN, CDR2 SYDVKM. The CDR3 spells CASSGRTGASQPQHF. The CDR3 nucleotides are TGTGCCAGCAGTGGCCGGACAGGGGCGTCTCAGCCCCAGCATTTT.

The V gene is TRBV29-1, the J gene TRBJ2-3; TRBD1 aligns across 10 bases. V was pared by 7 bases and J by 4 bases, with 8 bases of the junction left unmatched. CDR1 and CDR2 (germline): SQVTM, ANQGSEA. CDR3 length equals 14 residues. In nucleotides, the CDR3 is TGCAGCGGACGAACCGGGACAGGGGCAGATACGCAGTATTTT. Its translation is CSGRTGTGADTQYF.

V usage is TRBV19 and J usage is TRBJ1-2, with D tentatively TRBD1 (6 bases). The V end lost 1 base, the J end lost 2 bases, and 17 bases lay between the germline ends. Germline-derived CDR1 and CDR2 are LNHDA and SQIVND (reference sequence). The CDR3 extends over 17 amino acids. The CDR3 is CASSIVPGQSSNYGYTF. CDR3 nucleotides: TGTGCCAGTAGTATAGTACCCGGACAGTCATCGAACTATGGCTACACCTTC.

This clone turned up a few times. The chain is built from TRBV9 and TRBJ2-1; possibly TRBD1 for D (6 bases). Trimming cost V 4 bases and J 7 bases, with 15 bases left between them. The CDR3 is 14 residues long. CDR1 is SGDLS, CDR2 YYNGEE, per germline. The CDR3, as DNA: TGTGCCAGCAGCAACAGGGAGCTGGGGAATGAGCAGTTCTTC. It translates to CASSNRELGNEQFF.

The gene calls are TRBV29-1 and TRBJ2-7, with D tentatively TRBD2 (7 bases). Trimming pared 7 bases from V and 2 bases from J, leaving 18 bases between. Germline V gives CDR1 SQVTM, CDR2 ANQGSEA. This CDR3 has 14 residues. For the CDR3, the DNA is TGCAGCGCGGGGGGCGGGGTCGCCGCCTACGAGCAGTACTTC. It specifies CSAGGGVAAYEQYF.